Reported below is one T cell receptor (beta chain). Its antigen is unidentified. Every donor, a Caucasian adult, lived in Nashville, Tennessee. These data come from a study of shared clonotypes between healthy human individuals. Overall study results and limits: It was expected that sequencing depth would affect clonotype sharing among donors. Sampling covered nothing but blood. Tissue TCR repertoires likely differ from those found in blood. The study drew on few donors, limiting represented genetic and exposure-history diversity.

TCRdb's copy holds only in-frame clones and misses some; the assay was immunoSEQ multiplex PCR. The sample lists over a million clones; 70% to 80% were seen once. CDR1 KGHSH and CDR2 LQKENI come from the germline V gene. After removal of 6 bases from V and 5 bases from J, the junction contained 4 bases not matched to a gene. CDR3 length equals 15 residues. Sequencing was carried out using memory CD4+ T cells from PBMCs. Documented subset: CD45RA-negative fraction. V usage is TRBV18 and J usage is TRBJ2-2, with TRBD2 identical over 12 bases. The sequence was obtained from a man in his late teens or twenties in good health. Some clones in this sample may be carry-over from other donors' samples. The CDR3 spells CASSLGLAGTGELFF. The CDR3, as DNA: TGTGCCAGCTCTCTCGGACTAGCGGGGACCGGGGAGCTGTTTTTT.